The 23 T cell receptor beta chains listed next were all sequenced from one sample in a study of OX40 agonist ivuxolimab in advanced cancers. Method: immunoSEQ multiplex PCR; TCRdb's copy keeps in-frame clones and lacks some. The sample contains about 31,000 clones, around 87% of which appear only once. Here the sequenced sample was CD4+ or CD8+ T cells sorted from blood, taken in a trial of the OX40 agonist ivuxolimab. Every receptor here comes from an adult with an advanced solid tumor such as melanoma, head and neck, liver or kidney cancer.

The V call is TRBV15, the J call TRBJ2-1; 7 nucleotides agree with TRBD2. With V trimmed by 5 bases and J by 6 bases, 10 bases remained unmatched. The CDR3 totals 15 residues. From germline, CDR1 is LNHNV and CDR2 YYDKDF (reference sequence). CDR3: CATSPRRLAANEQFF. For the CDR3, the DNA is TGTGCCACCAGCCCCCGGCGGCTAGCGGCCAATGAGCAGTTCTTC.

The gene calls are TRBV29-1 and TRBJ2-5; TRBD1 or TRBD2 may be the D gene (5 bases each). CDR1 is SQVTM and CDR2 is ANQGSEA in the germline V gene. The CDR3 is 15 amino acids. V lost 1 base, J lost 0 bases, and 12 bases lay in between. The CDR3 bases are TGCAGCGTTGAAGGTACGGGACCAAACCAAGAGACCCAGTACTTC. Its protein product is CSVEGTGPNQETQYF. Supplemented by reference TRBV29-1 and TRBJ2-5, the full variable domain reads SAVISQKPSRDICQRGTSLTIQCQVDSQVTMMFWYRQQPGQSLTLIATANQGSEATYESGFVIDKFPISRPNLTFSTLTVSNMSPEDSSIYLCSVEGTGPNQETQYFGPGTRLLVL.

This clone was seen just once. The same CDR3 arises from other DNA sequences in this sample as well. The V gene is TRBV18, the J gene TRBJ2-5; TRBD2 might be the D (5 bases). V shed 3 bases and J shed 8 bases, with 7 bases lying between them. Per germline, CDR1 KGHSH and CDR2 LQKENI. The CDR3 is 11 amino acids. The CDR3 DNA reads as TGTGCCAGCTCACCGAGGGAAACCCAGTACTTC. Translating gives CASSPRETQYF.

In this sample, this clone turned up once. This chain joins TRBV5-1 and TRBJ2-1, with D tentatively TRBD1 or TRBD2 (6 bases each). The CDR3 consists of 13 residues. Deletions cut 9 bases from V and 6 bases from J, with 16 bases between. Germline V gives CDR1 SGHRS, CDR2 YFSETQ. The CDR3 DNA follows: TGCGCCACTAGAGGTGGAGGGGGCAATGAGCAGTTCTTC. This gives the protein CATRGGGGNEQFF.

The rearrangement links TRBV5-1 to TRBJ2-2; 9 nucleotides line up with TRBD1. J gave up 0 bases and V 7 bases, and 7 bases lay outside the gene matches. Germline values: CDR1 SGHRS, CDR2 YFSETQ. The CDR3 totals 16 residues. DNA for the CDR3: TGCGCCAGCCGCGGACAGGGGTCGGCGAACACCGGGGAGCTGTTTTTT. Its protein is CASRGQGSANTGELFF.

The V and J genes are TRBV5-5 and TRBJ2-5; 11 positions match TRBD2. V trimming: 1 base; J trimming: 4 bases; junction bases outside the gene matches: 6. This CDR3 spans 16 amino acids. Germline V gene sequence: CDR1 SGHKS, CDR2 YYEKEE (reference sequence). The CDR3 here is CASSLSGLAAPETQYF. CDR3 bases: TGTGCCAGCAGCTTGTCGGGACTAGCGGCTCCAGAGACCCAGTACTTC.

The genes are TRBV28 and TRBJ1-5; maybe TRBD1 (6 bases). The germline V gene encodes CDR1 MDHEN and CDR2 SYDVKM. CDR3 length: 15 residues. The germline V and J ends were trimmed by 4 bases and 2 bases, with 12 bases remaining between them. The CDR3 region has the DNA TGTGCCAGCAGTTCGGGGGGCGACGGCAATCAGCCCCAGCATTTT. Translating gives CASSSGGDGNQPQHF. The whole variable domain, filled in from reference TRBV28 and TRBJ1-5, reads DVKVTQSSRYLVKRTGEKVFLECVQDMDHENMFWYRQDPGLGLRLIYFSYDVKMKEKGDIPEGYSVSREKKERFSLILESASTNQTSMYLCASSSGGDGNQPQHFGDGTRLSIL.

The chain combines TRBV11-3 with TRBJ2-2; D is uncertain. CDR1 is SGHNT and CDR2 is YENEEA in the germline V gene. The CDR3 covers 13 residues. V lost 1 base to trimming and J lost 4 bases, with 4 bases between them. Here the CDR3 DNA reads TGTGCCAGCAGCTTAGCACCCACCGGGGAGCTGTTTTTT. This sequence encodes CASSLAPTGELFF.

V usage is TRBV5-1 and J usage is TRBJ2-7; the D gene is possibly TRBD1 (6 bases). Trimming removed 4 bases from V and 0 bases from J, with 14 bases in between. CDR3 length equals 15 residues. Germline V gene data show CDR1 as SGHRS and CDR2 as YFSETQ. CDR3 sequence (DNA): TGCGCCAGCAGCCCAGCCCAGGGGCTCTCCTACGAGCAGTACTTC. The encoded protein is CASSPAQGLSYEQYF.

For this clone: The junction departs from germline at one end; a sequencing error may be responsible. The chain has TRBV7-7 and TRBJ2-5, with D possibly TRBD1 on 6 matching bases. There are 15 residues in the CDR3. Germline loops: CDR1 SSHAT, CDR2 FNYEAQ (reference sequence). The CDR3 DNA reads as TGTGCTAGCAGCCGAGGGGCAGGGGACCAAGAGACCCAGTACTTC. Amino acid sequence: CASSRGAGDQETQYF.

The chain recombines TRBV18 with TRBJ1-4, with D hard to call. V was clipped by 3 bases and J by 8 bases, with 4 bases between them. CDR1 and CDR2 (germline): KGHSH, LQKENI. The CDR3 consists of 11 residues. CDR3 sequence (DNA): TGTGCCAGCTCACCGGGGGAAAAACTGTTTTTT. Protein sequence: CASSPGEKLFF.

This sequence joins TRBV4-1 and TRBJ2-5; no definite D call. CDR3 length equals 18 residues. The V end was cut by 1 base, the J end by 7 bases, with 25 bases between. Germline V gene lookup returns CDR1 MGHRA and CDR2 YSYEKL. The CDR3 here is CASSQGPVVDSSIGTQYF. In DNA, the CDR3 is TGCGCCAGCAGCCAAGGTCCCGTAGTGGATAGCTCAATCGGGACCCAGTACTTC.

This clone was recorded once. The CDR3 DNA reads TGCGCCAGCAGCTTGGGTCAGCCCCAGCATTTT. This codes for CASSLGQPQHF. The gene calls are TRBV5-1 and TRBJ1-5; D unclear. In germline, CDR1 is SGHRS, CDR2 YFSETQ. This CDR3 comprises 11 residues. Between the trimmed V and J ends, which lost 0 bases and 6 bases, there was a span of 1 base.

J is TRBJ1-4 and V is TRBV5-8, with D hard to call. The length of the CDR3 is 15 residues. Germline V gene data show CDR1 as SGHTS and CDR2 as YDEGEE. Trimming took 0 bases from V and 0 from J, leaving 6 bases between them. The CDR3 DNA is TGTGCCAGCAGCTTGGTATTTACAACTAATGAAAAACTGTTTTTT. It encodes CASSLVFTTNEKLFF.

This chain connects TRBV18 to TRBJ2-1; 7 nucleotides agree with TRBD1. With 3 bases clipped from V and 3 bases from J, the junction kept 17 bases outside the gene matches. The CDR3 totals 19 residues. Germline values: CDR1 KGHSH, CDR2 LQKENI. The CDR3 coding sequence is TGTGCCAGCTCACCGTCCTGGGACAGTCCGAAGGGGCACTACAATGAGCAGTTCTTC. It is translated as CASSPSWDSPKGHYNEQFF.

This chain joins TRBV10-2 and TRBJ2-5, with TRBD1 as a possible D gene (6 bases). The CDR3 loop spans 14 amino acids. V was clipped by 5 bases and J by 5 bases, with 15 bases between them. Germline assignment: CDR1 WSHSY and CDR2 SAAADI. The DNA of the CDR3 is TGCGCCAGCAGTACTGACAGGCCGAGGGAGACCCAGTACTTC. Its translation is CASSTDRPRETQYF.

This clone has only one observation. The rearrangement links TRBV19 to TRBJ2-1; D gene uncertain. Trimming stripped 7 bases from V and 0 bases from J, with 10 bases between. The length of the CDR3 is 14 residues. Germline CDR1 is LNHDA and CDR2 is SQIVND (reference sequence). CDR3 coding DNA: TGTGCCAGTAAGGAGACAAGCTCCTACAATGAGCAGTTCTTC. Translated: CASKETSSYNEQFF.

The V and J genes are TRBV7-9 and TRBJ2-7, with D uncertain. V was pared by 2 bases and J by 1 base, with 15 bases between. The CDR3 is 16 residues long. Germline CDR1 SEHNR, CDR2 FQNEAQ (reference sequence). The CDR3 here is CASSLSLSLGSYEQYF. Written as DNA, the CDR3 is TGTGCCAGCAGCTTATCCCTCTCTCTGGGGTCCTACGAGCAGTACTTC.

The chain uses TRBV28 and TRBJ1-1; 7 bases match TRBD1. This CDR3 has 14 residues. The V gene's germline CDR1 is MDHEN and CDR2 SYDVKM. J was trimmed by 4 bases and V by 5 bases; bases with no gene match: 7. The CDR3 nucleotides read TGTGCCAGCAGTGTGACAGGGATTGGCACTGAAGCTTTCTTT. Translating it yields CASSVTGIGTEAFF.

CDR3 nucleotides: TGTGCCAGTAGTATAAGTCTCAACTACGAGCAGTACTTC. Its protein product is CASSISLNYEQYF. J is TRBJ2-7 and V is TRBV19; D not resolved. Germline lookup yields CDR1 LNHDA and CDR2 SQIVND (reference sequence). This CDR3 spans 13 amino acids. With 2 bases removed from V and 3 bases from J, the gap between germline ends came to 8 bases.

The V gene is TRBV19, the J gene TRBJ2-1; D is perhaps TRBD2 (5 bases). This CDR3 comprises 11 residues. Germline CDR1 is LNHDA and CDR2 is SQIVND (reference sequence). V lost 8 bases to trimming and J lost 3 bases, with 5 bases between them. This CDR3 is CASRGYNEQFF. The DNA for the CDR3 is TGTGCCAGTCGGGGCTACAATGAGCAGTTCTTC.

The chain combines TRBV4-2 with TRBJ2-1; D gene ambiguous. V shed 4 bases and J shed 8 bases, with 18 bases lying between them. Looked up from germline, CDR1 is LGHNA and CDR2 is YNFKEQ. CDR3 length: 15 amino acids. CDR3 loop: CASSRRWEGEDEQFF. The CDR3 coding sequence is TGTGCCAGCAGCCGACGATGGGAAGGCGAGGATGAGCAGTTCTTC.

This clone has just a few counts. This rearrangement joins TRBV6-6 to TRBJ1-6, with 8 bases aligning to TRBD1. The CDR3 loop spans 15 amino acids. Germline V gene lookup returns CDR1 MNHNY and CDR2 SVGAGI (reference sequence). J gave up 7 bases and V 7 bases, and 9 bases lay outside the gene matches. CDR3 DNA sequence: TGTGCCAGCACCGTGGACAGGGCGGGGAATTCACCCCTCCACTTT. It encodes CASTVDRAGNSPLHF.